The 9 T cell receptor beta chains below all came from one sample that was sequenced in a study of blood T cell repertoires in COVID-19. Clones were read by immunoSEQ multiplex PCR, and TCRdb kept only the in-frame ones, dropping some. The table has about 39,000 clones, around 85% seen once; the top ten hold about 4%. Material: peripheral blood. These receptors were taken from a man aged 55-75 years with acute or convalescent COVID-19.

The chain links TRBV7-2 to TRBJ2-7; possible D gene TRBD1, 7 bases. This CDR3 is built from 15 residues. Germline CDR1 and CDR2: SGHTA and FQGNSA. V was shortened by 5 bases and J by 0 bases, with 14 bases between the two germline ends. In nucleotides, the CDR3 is TGTGCCAGCAGCCAGGGGGGACAGAGCTCCTACGAGCAGTACTTC. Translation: CASSQGGQSSYEQYF. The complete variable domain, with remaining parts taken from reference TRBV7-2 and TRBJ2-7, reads GAGVSQSPSNKVTEKGKDVELRCDPISGHTALYWYRQSLGQGLEFLIYFQGNSAPDKSGLPSDRFSAERTGGSVSTLTIQRTQQEDSAVYLCASSQGGQSSYEQYFGPGTRLTVT.

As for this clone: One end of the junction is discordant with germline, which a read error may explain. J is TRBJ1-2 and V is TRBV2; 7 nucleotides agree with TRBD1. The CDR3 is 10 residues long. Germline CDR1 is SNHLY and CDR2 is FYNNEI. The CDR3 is CASSIDRDIF. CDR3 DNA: TGTGCCAGCAGTATTGACAGGGATATCTTC.

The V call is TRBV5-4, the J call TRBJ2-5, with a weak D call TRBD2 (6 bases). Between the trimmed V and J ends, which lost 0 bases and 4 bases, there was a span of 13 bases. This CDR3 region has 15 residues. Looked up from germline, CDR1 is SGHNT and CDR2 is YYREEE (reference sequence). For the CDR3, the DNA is TGTGCCAGCAGCTTGGAGGGCGGGATCGGAGAGACCCAGTACTTC. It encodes CASSLEGGIGETQYF.

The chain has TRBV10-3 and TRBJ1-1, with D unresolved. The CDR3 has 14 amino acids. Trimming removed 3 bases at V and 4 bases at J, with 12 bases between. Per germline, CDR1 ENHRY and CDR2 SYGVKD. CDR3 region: CAISDASGGTEAFF. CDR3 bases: TGTGCCATCAGTGACGCCTCGGGAGGCACTGAAGCTTTCTTT.

The CDR3 protein is CAIRAGGGDGEQFF. CDR3 bases: TGTGCCATCAGGGCGGGAGGCGGAGATGGTGAGCAGTTCTTC. The rearrangement uses TRBV10-3 and TRBJ2-1; 8 nucleotides agree with TRBD2. Germline CDR1 ENHRY, CDR2 SYGVKD. The CDR3 is 14 amino acids. Trimming cost V 6 bases and J 9 bases; bases outside gene matches: 10.

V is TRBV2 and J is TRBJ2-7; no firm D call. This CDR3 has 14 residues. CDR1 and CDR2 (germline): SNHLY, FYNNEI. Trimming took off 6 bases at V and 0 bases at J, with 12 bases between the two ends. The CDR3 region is CASRGSTSSYEQYF. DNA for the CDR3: TGTGCCAGCAGGGGCAGTACGAGCTCCTACGAGCAGTACTTC.

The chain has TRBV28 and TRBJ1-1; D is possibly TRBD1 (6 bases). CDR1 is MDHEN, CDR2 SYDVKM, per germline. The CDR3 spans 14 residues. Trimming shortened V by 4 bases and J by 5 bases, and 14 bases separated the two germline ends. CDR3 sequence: CASSSPGGRTEAFF. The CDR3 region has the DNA TGTGCCAGCAGTTCACCCGGGGGGCGTACTGAAGCTTTCTTT.

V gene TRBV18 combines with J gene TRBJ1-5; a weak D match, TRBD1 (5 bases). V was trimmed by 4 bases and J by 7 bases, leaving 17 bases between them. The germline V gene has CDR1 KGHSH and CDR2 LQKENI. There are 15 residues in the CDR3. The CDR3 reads CASSQDQGGGQPQHF. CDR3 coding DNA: TGTGCCAGCTCACAAGACCAGGGAGGTGGACAGCCCCAGCATTTT.

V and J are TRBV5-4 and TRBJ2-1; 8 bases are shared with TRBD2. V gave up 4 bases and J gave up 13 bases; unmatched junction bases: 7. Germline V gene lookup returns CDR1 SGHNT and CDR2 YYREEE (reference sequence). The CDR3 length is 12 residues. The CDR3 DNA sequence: TGTGCCAGCAGCCCTGACGGGAGGGCTCAGTTCTTC. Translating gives CASSPDGRAQFF.